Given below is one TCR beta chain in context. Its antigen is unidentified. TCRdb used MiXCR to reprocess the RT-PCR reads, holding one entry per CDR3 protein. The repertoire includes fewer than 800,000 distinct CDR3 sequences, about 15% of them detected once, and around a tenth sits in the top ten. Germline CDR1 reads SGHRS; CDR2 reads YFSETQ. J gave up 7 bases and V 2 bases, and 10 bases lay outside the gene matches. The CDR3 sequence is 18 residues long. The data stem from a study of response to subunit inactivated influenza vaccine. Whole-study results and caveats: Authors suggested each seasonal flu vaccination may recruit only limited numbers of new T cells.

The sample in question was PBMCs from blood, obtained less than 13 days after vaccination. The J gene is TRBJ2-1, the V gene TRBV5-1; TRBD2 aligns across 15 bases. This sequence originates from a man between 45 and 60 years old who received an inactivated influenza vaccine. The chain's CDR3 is CASSLIPGTSGGMNEQFF. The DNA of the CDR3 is TGCGCCAGCAGCTTAATCCCCGGGACTAGCGGGGGGATGAATGAGCAGTTCTTC.